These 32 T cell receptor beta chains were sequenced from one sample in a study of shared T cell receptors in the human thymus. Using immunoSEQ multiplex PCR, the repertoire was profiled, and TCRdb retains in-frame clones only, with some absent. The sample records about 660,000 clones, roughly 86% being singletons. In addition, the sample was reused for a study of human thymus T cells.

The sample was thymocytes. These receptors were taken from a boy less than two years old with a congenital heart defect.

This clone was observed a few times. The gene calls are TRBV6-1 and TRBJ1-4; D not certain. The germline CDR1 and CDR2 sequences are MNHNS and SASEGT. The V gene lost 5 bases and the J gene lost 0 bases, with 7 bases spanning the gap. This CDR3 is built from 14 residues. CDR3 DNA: TGTGCCAGCAGTCCAGGTGCAACTAATGAAAAACTGTTTTTT. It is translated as CASSPGATNEKLFF.

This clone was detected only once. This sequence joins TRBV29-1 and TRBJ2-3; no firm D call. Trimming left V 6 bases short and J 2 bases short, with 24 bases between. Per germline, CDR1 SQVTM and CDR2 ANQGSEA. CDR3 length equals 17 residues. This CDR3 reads CSVKLPQTPATTDTQYF. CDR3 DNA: TGCAGCGTCAAACTCCCACAGACCCCGGCGACCACAGATACGCAGTATTTT.

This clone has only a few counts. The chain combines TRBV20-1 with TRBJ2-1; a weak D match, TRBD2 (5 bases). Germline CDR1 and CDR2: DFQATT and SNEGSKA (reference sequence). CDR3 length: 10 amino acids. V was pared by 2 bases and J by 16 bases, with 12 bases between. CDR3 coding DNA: TGCAGTGCTAGAAAACTAGTTTCTTTCTTC. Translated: CSARKLVSFF.

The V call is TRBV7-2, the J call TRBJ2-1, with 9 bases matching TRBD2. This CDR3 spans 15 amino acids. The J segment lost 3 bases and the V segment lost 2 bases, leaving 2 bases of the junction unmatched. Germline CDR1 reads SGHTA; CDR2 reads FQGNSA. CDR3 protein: CASSLLAGFYNEQFF. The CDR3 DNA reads TGTGCCAGCAGCTTACTAGCGGGATTCTACAATGAGCAGTTCTTC.

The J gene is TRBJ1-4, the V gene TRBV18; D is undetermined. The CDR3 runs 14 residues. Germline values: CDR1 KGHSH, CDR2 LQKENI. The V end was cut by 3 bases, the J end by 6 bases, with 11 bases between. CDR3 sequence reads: CASSPRGQHEKLFF. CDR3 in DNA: TGTGCCAGCTCACCGCGCGGGCAGCATGAAAAACTGTTTTTT.

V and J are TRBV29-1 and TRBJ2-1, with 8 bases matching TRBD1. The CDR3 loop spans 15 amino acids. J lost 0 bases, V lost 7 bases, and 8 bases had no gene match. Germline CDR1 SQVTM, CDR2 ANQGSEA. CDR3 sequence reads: CSGIHGTGSYNEQFF. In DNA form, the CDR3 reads TGCAGCGGAATTCATGGGACAGGCTCCTACAATGAGCAGTTCTTC.

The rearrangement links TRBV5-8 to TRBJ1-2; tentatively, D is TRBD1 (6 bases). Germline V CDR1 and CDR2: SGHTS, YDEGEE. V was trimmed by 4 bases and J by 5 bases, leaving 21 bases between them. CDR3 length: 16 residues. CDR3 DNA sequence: TGTGCCAGCAGCCGCCCGGGGCAGGGGCTCGGTTATGGCTACACCTTC. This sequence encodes CASSRPGQGLGYGYTF.

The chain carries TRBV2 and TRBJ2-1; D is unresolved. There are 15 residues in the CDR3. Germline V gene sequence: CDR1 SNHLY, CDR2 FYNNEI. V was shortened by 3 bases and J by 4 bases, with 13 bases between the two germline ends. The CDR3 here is CASSEMVADYNEQFF. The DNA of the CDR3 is TGTGCCAGCAGTGAGATGGTAGCTGATTACAATGAGCAGTTCTTC.

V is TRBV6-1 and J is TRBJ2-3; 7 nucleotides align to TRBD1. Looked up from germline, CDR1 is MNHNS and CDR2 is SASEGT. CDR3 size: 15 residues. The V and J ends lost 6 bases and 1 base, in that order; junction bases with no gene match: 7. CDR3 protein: CASRQGKKGTDTQYF. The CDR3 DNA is TGTGCCAGCAGACAGGGGAAAAAAGGCACAGATACGCAGTATTTT.

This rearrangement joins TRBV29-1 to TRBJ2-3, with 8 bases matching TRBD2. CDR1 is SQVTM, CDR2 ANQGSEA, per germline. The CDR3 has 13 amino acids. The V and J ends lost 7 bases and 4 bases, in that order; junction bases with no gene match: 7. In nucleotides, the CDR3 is TGCAGCGCCGGGAGGGAAGTGTCAGATACGCAGTATTTT. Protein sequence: CSAGREVSDTQYF.

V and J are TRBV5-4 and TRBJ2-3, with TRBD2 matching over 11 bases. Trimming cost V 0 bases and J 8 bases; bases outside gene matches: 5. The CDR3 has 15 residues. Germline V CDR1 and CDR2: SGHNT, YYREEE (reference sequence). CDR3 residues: CASSLGASGGCTQYF. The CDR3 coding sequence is TGTGCCAGCAGCTTGGGGGCTAGCGGGGGGTGTACGCAGTATTTT.

The CDR3 sequence: CASSQETREGRREQYF. The CDR3, as DNA: TGTGCCAGCAGCCAAGAGACGCGGGAGGGGAGACGCGAGCAGTACTTC. The gene calls are TRBV14 and TRBJ2-7; TRBD2 agrees at 9 bases. J was trimmed by 6 bases and V by 0 bases; bases with no gene match: 9. This CDR3 contains 16 residues. The germline V gene has CDR1 SGHDN and CDR2 FVKESK.

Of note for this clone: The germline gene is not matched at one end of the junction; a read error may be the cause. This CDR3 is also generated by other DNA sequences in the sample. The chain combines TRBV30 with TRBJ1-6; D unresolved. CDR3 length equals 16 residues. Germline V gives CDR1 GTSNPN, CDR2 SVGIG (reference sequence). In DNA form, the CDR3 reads TGTGCCTGGAGGGTTCCGGGAGGCCCCGATAATTCCCCCCTCCACTTT. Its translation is CAWRVPGGPDNSPLHF.

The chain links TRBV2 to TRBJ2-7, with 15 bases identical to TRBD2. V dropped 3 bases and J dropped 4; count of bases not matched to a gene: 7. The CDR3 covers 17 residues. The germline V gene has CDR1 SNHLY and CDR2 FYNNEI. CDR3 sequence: CASSERGLAGGIYEQYF. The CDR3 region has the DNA TGTGCCAGCAGTGAGAGGGGACTAGCGGGGGGTATATACGAGCAGTACTTC.

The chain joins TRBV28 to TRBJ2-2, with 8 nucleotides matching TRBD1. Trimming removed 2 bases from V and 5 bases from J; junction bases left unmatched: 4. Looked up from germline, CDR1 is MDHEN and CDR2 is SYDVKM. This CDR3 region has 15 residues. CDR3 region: CASSLQGARTGELFF. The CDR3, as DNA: TGTGCCAGCAGTTTACAGGGGGCAAGGACCGGGGAGCTGTTTTTT.

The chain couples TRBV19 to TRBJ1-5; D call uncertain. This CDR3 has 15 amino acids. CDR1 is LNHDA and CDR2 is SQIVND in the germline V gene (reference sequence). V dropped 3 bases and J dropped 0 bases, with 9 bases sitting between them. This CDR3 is CASSMADYSNQPQHF. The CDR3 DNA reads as TGTGCCAGTAGTATGGCAGACTATAGCAATCAGCCCCAGCATTTT. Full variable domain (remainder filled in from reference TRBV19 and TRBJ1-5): DGGITQSPKYLFRKEGQNVTLSCEQNLNHDAMYWYRQDPGQGLRLIYYSQIVNDFQKGDIAEGYSVSREKKESFPLTVTSAQKNPTAFYLCASSMADYSNQPQHFGDGTRLSIL.

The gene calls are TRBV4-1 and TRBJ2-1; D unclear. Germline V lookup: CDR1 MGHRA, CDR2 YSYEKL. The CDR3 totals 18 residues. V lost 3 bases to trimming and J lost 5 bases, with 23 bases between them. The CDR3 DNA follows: TGCGCCAGCAGCCAGATCCCCTCTTTATTGGCTGTACACAATGAGCAGTTCTTC. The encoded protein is CASSQIPSLLAVHNEQFF.

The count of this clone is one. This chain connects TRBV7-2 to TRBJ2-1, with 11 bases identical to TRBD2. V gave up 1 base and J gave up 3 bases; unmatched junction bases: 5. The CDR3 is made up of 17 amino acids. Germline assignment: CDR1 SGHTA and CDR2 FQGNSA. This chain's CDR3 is CASSLVYLAGGYNEQFF. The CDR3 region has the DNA TGTGCCAGCAGCTTAGTCTATCTAGCGGGGGGCTACAATGAGCAGTTCTTC. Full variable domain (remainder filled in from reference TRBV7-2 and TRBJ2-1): GAGVSQSPSNKVTEKGKDVELRCDPISGHTALYWYRQSLGQGLEFLIYFQGNSAPDKSGLPSDRFSAERTGGSVSTLTIQRTQQEDSAVYLCASSLVYLAGGYNEQFFGPGTRLTVL.

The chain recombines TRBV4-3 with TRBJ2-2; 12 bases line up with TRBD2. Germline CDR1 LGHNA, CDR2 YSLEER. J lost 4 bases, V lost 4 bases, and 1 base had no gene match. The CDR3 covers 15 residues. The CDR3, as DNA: TGCGCCAGCAGCCCGGGACTAGCGGGCACCGGGGAGCTGTTTTTT. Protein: CASSPGLAGTGELFF.

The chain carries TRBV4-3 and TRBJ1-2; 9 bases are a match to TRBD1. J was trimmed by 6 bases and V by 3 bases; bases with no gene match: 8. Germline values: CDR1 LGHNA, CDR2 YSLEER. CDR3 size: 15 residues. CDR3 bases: TGCGCCAGCAGCCACAGAAGGACAGGGGAAAATGGCTACACCTTC. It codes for CASSHRRTGENGYTF.

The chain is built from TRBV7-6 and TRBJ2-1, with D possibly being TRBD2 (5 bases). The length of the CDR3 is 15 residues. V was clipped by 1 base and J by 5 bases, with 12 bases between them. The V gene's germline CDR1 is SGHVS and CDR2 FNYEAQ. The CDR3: CASSLGRQVHNEQFF. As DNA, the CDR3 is TGTGCCAGCAGCTTAGGGAGGCAGGTTCACAATGAGCAGTTCTTC.

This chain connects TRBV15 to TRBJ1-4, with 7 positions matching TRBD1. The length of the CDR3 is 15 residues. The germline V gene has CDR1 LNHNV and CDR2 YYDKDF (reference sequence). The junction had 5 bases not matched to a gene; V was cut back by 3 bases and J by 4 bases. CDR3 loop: CATSSPGTVNEKLFF. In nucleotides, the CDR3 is TGTGCCACCAGCAGCCCCGGGACAGTTAATGAAAAACTGTTTTTT.

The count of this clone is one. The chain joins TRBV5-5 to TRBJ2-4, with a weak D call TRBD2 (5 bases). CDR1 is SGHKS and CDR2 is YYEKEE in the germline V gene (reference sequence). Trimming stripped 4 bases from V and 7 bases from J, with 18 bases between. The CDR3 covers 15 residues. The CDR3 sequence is CASSTSPGSANIQYF. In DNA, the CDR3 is TGTGCCAGCAGCACTTCCCCGGGGTCGGCGAACATTCAGTACTTC.

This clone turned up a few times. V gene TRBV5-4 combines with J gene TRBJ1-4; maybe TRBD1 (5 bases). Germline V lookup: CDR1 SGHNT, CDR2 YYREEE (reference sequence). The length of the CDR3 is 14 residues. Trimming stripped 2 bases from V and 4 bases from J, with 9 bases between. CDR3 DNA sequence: TGTGCCAGCAGCTTACACAGGAATAATGAAAAACTGTTTTTT. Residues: CASSLHRNNEKLFF.

CDR3 loop: CASSLGLAGILEDTQYF. CDR3 coding DNA: TGTGCCAGCAGTTTGGGCCTAGCGGGAATCCTTGAGGATACGCAGTATTTT. The J gene is TRBJ2-3, the V gene TRBV28; 9 bases line up with TRBD2. This CDR3 is built from 17 residues. Germline V gene sequence: CDR1 MDHEN, CDR2 SYDVKM. The V and J ends lost 3 bases and 6 bases, in that order; junction bases with no gene match: 13.

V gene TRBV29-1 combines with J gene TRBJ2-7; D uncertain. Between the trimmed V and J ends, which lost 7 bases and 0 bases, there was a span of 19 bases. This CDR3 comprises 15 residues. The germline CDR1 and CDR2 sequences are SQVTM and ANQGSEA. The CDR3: CSAEVLGLLSYEQYF. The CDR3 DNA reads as TGCAGCGCCGAGGTGCTGGGTCTCCTCTCCTACGAGCAGTACTTC.

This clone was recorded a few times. CDR3 protein: CAYSGTDGYTF. CDR3 in DNA: TGTGCCTATTCCGGGACAGATGGCTACACCTTC. The V gene is TRBV30, the J gene TRBJ1-2; 7 positions agree with TRBD1. Germline V lookup: CDR1 GTSNPN, CDR2 SVGIG (reference sequence). This CDR3 is built from 11 residues. The V and J ends lost 7 bases and 6 bases, in that order; junction bases with no gene match: 5. Together with reference TRBV30 and TRBJ1-2, the CDR3 gives the full variable domain: SQTIHQWPATLVQPVGSPLSLECTVEGTSNPNLYWYRQAAGRGLQLLFYSVGIGQISSEVPQNLSASRPQDRQFILSSKKLLLSDSGFYLCAYSGTDGYTFGSGTRLTVV.

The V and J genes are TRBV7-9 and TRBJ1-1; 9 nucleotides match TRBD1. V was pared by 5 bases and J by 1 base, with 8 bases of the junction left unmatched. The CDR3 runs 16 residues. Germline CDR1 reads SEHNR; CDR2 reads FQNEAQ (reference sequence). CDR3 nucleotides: TGTGCCAGCAGCGGGGGGACAGGGCCCCGGAACACTGAAGCTTTCTTT. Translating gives CASSGGTGPRNTEAFF.

DNA for the CDR3: TGTGCCAGCAGCTTAGACAGGGGAGAAAATTCACCCCTCCACTTT. It specifies CASSLDRGENSPLHF. The chain couples TRBV7-9 to TRBJ1-6, with 7 bases that match TRBD1. Germline V CDR1 and CDR2: SEHNR, FQNEAQ (reference sequence). The length of the CDR3 is 15 residues. The J segment lost 7 bases and the V segment lost 1 base, leaving 4 bases of the junction unmatched.

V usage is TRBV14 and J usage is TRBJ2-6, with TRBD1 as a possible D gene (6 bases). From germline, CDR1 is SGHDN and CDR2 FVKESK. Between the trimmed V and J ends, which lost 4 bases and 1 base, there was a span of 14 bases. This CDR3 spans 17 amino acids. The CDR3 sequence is CASSPFNQGSGANVLTF. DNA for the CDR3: TGTGCCAGCAGCCCCTTCAATCAGGGGTCTGGGGCCAACGTCCTGACTTTC.

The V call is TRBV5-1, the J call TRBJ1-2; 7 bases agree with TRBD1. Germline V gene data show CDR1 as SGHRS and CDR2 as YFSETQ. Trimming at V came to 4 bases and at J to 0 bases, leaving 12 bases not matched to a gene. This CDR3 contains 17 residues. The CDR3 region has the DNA TGCGCCAGCAGCCCTCGCGGGGACAGCACGGCTAACTATGGCTACACCTTC. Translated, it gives CASSPRGDSTANYGYTF.

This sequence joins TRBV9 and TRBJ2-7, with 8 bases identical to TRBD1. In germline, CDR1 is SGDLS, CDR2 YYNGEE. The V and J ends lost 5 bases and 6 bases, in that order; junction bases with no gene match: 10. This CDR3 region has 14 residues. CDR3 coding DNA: TGTGCCAGCAGTGAGAGGGACAGGCCCTCCGAGCAGTACTTC. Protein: CASSERDRPSEQYF.